Sequencing of this TCR beta chain was carried out in a study of cytomegalovirus exposure and HLA in healthy donors. This clone was counted a few times. Per germline, CDR1 SGHTA and CDR2 FQGNSA. This CDR3 has 19 residues. Germline trimming cut 3 bases from V and 2 bases from J; bases unmatched to any gene: 10. A multiplex PCR was run with 60 Vbeta primers and 13 Jbeta primers. Profiled with immunoSEQ multiplex PCR; TCRdb holds only in-frame clones, not every one. The data hold 90,000 to 150,000 clones, with 65% to 80% observed a single time. The clonotype comes from a man aged 40-49 years in good health and CMV-seropositive. Sequencing was done on a sample of PBMCs. This rearrangement joins TRBV7-2 to TRBJ2-3, with 14 bases that match TRBD2. Here the CDR3 reads CASSLGRLAGGQDTDTQYF. The CDR3 region has the DNA TGTGCCAGCAGCTTGGGGAGACTAGCGGGGGGGCAGGACACAGATACGCAGTATTTT.